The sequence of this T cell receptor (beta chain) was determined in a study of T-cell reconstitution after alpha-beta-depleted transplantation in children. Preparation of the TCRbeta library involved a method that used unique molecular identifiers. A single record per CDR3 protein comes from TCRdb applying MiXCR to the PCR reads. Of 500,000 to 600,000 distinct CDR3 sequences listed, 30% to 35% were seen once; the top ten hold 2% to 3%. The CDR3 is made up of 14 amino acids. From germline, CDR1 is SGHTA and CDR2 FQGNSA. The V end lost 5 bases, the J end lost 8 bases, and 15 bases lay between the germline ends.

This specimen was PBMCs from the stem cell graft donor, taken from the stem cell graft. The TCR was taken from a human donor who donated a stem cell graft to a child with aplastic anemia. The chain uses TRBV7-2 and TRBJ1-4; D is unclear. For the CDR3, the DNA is TGTGCCAGCAGCCGCTCCCCTTCGGGGGAAAAACTGTTTTTT. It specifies CASSRSPSGEKLFF. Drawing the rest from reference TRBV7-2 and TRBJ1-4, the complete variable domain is GAGVSQSPSNKVTEKGKDVELRCDPISGHTALYWYRQSLGQGLEFLIYFQGNSAPDKSGLPSDRFSAERTGGSVSTLTIQRTQQEDSAVYLCASSRSPSGEKLFFGSGTQLSVL.